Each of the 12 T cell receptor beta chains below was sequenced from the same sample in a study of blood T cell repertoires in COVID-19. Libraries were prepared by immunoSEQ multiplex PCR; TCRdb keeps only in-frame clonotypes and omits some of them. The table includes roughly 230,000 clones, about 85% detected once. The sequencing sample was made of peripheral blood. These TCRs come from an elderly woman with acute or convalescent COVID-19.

The CDR3 loop reads CASIGPGGYGYTF. CDR3 coding DNA: TGTGCCAGCATCGGGCCGGGGGGCTATGGCTACACCTTC. The J gene is TRBJ1-2, the V gene TRBV6-5, with D possibly matching TRBD1 (5 bases). The germline V gene encodes CDR1 MNHEY and CDR2 SVGAGI. The V gene lost 7 bases and the J gene lost 4 bases, with 13 bases spanning the gap. The CDR3 contains 13 residues.

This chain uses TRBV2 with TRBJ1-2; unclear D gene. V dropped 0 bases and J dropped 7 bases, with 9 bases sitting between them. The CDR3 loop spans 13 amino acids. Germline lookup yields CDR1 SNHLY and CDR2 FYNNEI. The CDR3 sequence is CASSEALGGGYTF. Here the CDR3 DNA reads TGTGCCAGCAGTGAAGCGCTTGGCGGTGGCTACACCTTC. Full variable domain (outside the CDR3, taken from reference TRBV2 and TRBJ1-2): EPEVTQTPSHQVTQMGQEVILRCVPISNHLYFYWYRQILGQKVEFLVSFYNNEISEKSEIFDDQFSVERPDGSNFTLKIRSTKLEDSAMYFCASSEALGGGYTFGSGTRLTVV.

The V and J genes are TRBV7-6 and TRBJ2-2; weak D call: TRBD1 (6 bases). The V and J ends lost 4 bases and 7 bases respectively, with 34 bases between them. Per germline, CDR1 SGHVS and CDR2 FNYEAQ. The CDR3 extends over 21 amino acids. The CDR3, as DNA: TGTGCCAGCAGCTCCCTCACTGGCCCCAACCGGGACACTTCGTTAGGCGGGGAGCTGTTTTTT. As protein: CASSSLTGPNRDTSLGGELFF.

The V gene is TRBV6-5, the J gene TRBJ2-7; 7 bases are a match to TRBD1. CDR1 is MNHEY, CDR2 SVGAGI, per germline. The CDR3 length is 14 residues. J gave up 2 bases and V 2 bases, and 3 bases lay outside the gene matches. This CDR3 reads CASSYGTAAYEQYF. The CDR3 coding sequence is TGTGCCAGCAGTTACGGGACAGCAGCCTACGAGCAGTACTTC.

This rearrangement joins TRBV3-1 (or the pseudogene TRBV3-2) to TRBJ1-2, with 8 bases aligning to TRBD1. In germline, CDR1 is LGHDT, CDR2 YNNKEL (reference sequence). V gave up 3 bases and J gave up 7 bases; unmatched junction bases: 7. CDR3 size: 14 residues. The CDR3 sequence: CASSQTDRASGYTF. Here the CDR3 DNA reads TGTGCCAGCAGCCAGACGGACAGGGCAAGTGGCTACACCTTC.

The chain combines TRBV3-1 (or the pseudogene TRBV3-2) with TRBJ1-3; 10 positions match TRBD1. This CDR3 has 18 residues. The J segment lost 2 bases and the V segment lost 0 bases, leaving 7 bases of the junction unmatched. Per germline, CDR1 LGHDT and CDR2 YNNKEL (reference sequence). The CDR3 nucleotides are TGTGCCAGCAGCCAAGATCCGGGACAGGGGCGGGCTGGAAACACCATATATTTT. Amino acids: CASSQDPGQGRAGNTIYF.

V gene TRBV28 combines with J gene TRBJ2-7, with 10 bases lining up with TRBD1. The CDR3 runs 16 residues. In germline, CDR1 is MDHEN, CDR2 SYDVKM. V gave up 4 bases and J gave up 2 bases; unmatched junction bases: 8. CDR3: CASSSPYGTGAYEQYF. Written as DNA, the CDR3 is TGTGCCAGCAGTTCCCCCTACGGGACAGGGGCCTACGAGCAGTACTTC.

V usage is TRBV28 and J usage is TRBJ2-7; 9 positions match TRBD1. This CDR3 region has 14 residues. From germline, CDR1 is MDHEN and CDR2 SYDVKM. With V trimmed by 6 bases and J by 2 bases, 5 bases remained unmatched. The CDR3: CASRRTGDTYEQYF. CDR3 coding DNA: TGTGCCAGCAGGCGGACAGGGGACACCTACGAGCAGTACTTC.

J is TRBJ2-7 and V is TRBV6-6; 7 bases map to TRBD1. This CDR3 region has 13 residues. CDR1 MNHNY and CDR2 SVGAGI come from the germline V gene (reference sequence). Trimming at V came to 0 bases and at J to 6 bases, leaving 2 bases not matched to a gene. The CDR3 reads CASSYSTGSEQYF. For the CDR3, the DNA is TGTGCCAGCAGTTACTCGACAGGGAGCGAGCAGTACTTC.

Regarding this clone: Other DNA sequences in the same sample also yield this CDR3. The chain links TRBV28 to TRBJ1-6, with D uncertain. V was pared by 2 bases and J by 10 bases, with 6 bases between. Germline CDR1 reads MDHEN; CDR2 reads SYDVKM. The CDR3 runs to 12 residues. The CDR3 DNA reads TGTGCCAGCAGTTTACGGAGCTCACCCCTCCACTTT. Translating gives CASSLRSSPLHF.

CDR3 sequence reads: CASTGTALYGGEKLFF. The CDR3 DNA reads TGTGCCAGCACAGGGACAGCCCTTTACGGTGGAGAAAAACTGTTTTTT. The rearrangement links TRBV11-2 to TRBJ1-4; 7 bases align to TRBD1. CDR1 and CDR2 from the germline V gene are SGHAT and FQNNGV. This CDR3 has 16 amino acids. V dropped 7 bases and J dropped 8; count of bases not matched to a gene: 16.

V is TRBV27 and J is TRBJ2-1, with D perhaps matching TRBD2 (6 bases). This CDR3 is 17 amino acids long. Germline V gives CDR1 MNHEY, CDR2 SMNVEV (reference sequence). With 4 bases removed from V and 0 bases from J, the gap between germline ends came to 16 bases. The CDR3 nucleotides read TGTGCCAGCAGTTCCCTAGGGACTGCTAGCTCCTACAATGAGCAGTTCTTC. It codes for CASSSLGTASSYNEQFF.